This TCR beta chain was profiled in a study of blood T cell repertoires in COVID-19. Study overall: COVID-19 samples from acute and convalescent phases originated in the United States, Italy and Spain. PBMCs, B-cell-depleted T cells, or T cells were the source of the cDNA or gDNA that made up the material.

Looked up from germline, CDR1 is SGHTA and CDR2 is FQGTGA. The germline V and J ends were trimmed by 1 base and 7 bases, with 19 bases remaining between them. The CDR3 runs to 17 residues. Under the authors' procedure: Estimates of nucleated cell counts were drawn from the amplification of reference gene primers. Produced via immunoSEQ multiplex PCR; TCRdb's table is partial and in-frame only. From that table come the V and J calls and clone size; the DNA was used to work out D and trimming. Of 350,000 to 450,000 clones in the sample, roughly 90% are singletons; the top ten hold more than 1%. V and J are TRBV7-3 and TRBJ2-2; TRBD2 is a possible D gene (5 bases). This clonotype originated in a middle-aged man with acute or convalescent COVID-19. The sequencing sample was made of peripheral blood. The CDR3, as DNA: TGTGCCAGCAGCTTAATTTCGACGGAGGCTCGGGGCGGGGAGCTGTTTTTT. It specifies CASSLISTEARGGELFF.